Each of the 7 T cell receptor beta chains below was sequenced from the same sample in a study of response to subunit inactivated influenza vaccine. TCRdb recomputed calls from the RT-PCR reads with MiXCR, one row per CDR3 protein. The table has a few hundred thousand distinct CDR3 sequences, less than 15% seen once. The sequencing here drew on PBMCs from blood, taken 12 days after vaccination. These receptors were taken from a man in his forties or fifties who received an inactivated influenza vaccine.

This clonotype has just a few counts. The chain is built from TRBV11-3 and TRBJ2-1; no clear D. The V gene's germline CDR1 is SGHNT and CDR2 YENEEA. With 3 bases removed from V and 2 bases from J, the gap between germline ends came to 11 bases. This CDR3 has 15 residues. The CDR3 is CASSFGGEAYNEQFF. The CDR3, as DNA: TGTGCCAGCAGCTTCGGCGGAGAGGCCTACAATGAGCAGTTCTTC.

The rearrangement uses TRBV7-2 and TRBJ2-7, with D unclear. Germline values: CDR1 SGHTA, CDR2 FQGNSA. V was clipped by 6 bases and J by 0 bases, with 12 bases between them. CDR3 size: 14 residues. CDR3 nucleotide sequence: TGTGCCAGCAGGGTTTCTATGAGCTCCTACGAGCAGTACTTC. Translated: CASRVSMSSYEQYF.

The gene calls are TRBV7-2 and TRBJ2-3; TRBD1 might be the D (5 bases). Trimming took off 5 bases at V and 10 bases at J, with 16 bases between the two ends. Germline V CDR1 and CDR2: SGHTA, FQGNSA. The CDR3 runs to 13 residues. CDR3 nucleotides: TGTGCCAGCAGCCCTCCCCCTCCCAGGGCGCAGTATTTT. Protein sequence: CASSPPPPRAQYF.

V is TRBV4-3 and J is TRBJ2-1; D gene ambiguous. CDR1 and CDR2 (germline): LGHNA, YSLEER. V was clipped by 1 base and J by 8 bases, with 9 bases between them. The CDR3 covers 13 residues. For the CDR3, the DNA is TGCGCCAGCAGCCAAGCCGGGCGCCATGAGCAGTTCTTC. Amino acid sequence: CASSQAGRHEQFF.

The V and J genes are TRBV6-5 and TRBJ2-1, with 12 bases identical to TRBD2. V lost 7 bases, J lost 7 bases, and 8 bases stayed unmatched. Germline assignment: CDR1 MNHEY and CDR2 SVGAGI. This CDR3 region has 15 residues. CDR3 nucleotide sequence: TGTGCCAGCATTTTGACTAGCGGGGGTGCAAATGAGCAGTTCTTC. This encodes CASILTSGGANEQFF.

This sequence joins TRBV29-1 and TRBJ2-3; 10 bases are a match to TRBD1. The CDR3 extends over 16 amino acids. The junction had 11 bases not matched to a gene; V was cut back by 3 bases and J by 5 bases. Per germline, CDR1 SQVTM and CDR2 ANQGSEA. The CDR3 spells CSVDSLDRGHQDTQYF. As DNA, the CDR3 is TGCAGCGTTGATTCCCTCGACAGGGGGCATCAAGATACGCAGTATTTT.

This clonotype was observed many times. The rearrangement uses TRBV7-2 and TRBJ2-3, with 8 nucleotides matching TRBD2. CDR3 length: 16 residues. V trimming: 2 bases; J trimming: 3 bases; junction bases outside the gene matches: 7. The germline CDR1 and CDR2 sequences are SGHTA and FQGNSA. CDR3 region: CASSLFGGGRTDTQYF. DNA for the CDR3: TGTGCCAGCAGCTTATTTGGGGGCGGGAGGACAGATACGCAGTATTTT.